This TCR beta chain was recorded in a study of blood T cell repertoires in COVID-19. About the research overall: Whether acute or convalescent, the COVID-19 samples came from the United States, Italy and Spain. T cells, B-cell-depleted T cells, or PBMCs supplied cDNA or gDNA.

CDR1 and CDR2 from the germline V gene are MNHEY and SVGAGI. The length of the CDR3 is 12 residues. Trimming removed 8 bases from V and 5 bases from J, with 13 bases in between. As processed by the authors: From reference gene primer amplification, estimates of nucleated cell counts were derived. Using immunoSEQ multiplex PCR, the repertoire was profiled, and TCRdb retains in-frame clones only, with some absent. V and J calls and clone size come straight from that table; D and trimming were deduced from the DNA. Among tens of thousands of clones listed, 89% were seen once. The receptor's source is a woman in her seventies with active COVID-19. This sequence joins TRBV6-5 and TRBJ2-7; possible D gene TRBD2, 5 bases. The sequenced sample consisted of peripheral blood. CDR3 residues: CASLSGIHEQYF. The DNA of the CDR3 is TGTGCCAGCCTCTCGGGGATCCACGAGCAGTACTTC.